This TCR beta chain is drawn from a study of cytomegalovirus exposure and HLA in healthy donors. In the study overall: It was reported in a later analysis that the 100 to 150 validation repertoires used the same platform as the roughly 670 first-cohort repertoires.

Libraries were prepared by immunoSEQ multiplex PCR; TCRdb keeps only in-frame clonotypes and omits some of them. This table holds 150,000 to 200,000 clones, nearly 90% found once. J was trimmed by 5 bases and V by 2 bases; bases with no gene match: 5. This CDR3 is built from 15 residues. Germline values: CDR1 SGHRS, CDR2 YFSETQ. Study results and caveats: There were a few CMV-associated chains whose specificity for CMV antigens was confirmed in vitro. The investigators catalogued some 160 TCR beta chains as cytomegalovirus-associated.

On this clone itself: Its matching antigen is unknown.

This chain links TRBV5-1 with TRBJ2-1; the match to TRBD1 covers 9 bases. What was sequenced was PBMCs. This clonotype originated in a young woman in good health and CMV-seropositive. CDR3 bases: TGCGCCAGCAGCTTAACAGGGGGCTATCACAATGAGCAGTTCTTC. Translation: CASSLTGGYHNEQFF. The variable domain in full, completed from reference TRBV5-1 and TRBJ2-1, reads KAGVTQTPRYLIKTRGQQVTLSCSPISGHRSVSWYQQTPGQGLQFLFEYFSETQRNKGNFPGRFSGRQFSNSRSEMNVSTLELGDSALYLCASSLTGGYHNEQFFGPGTRLTVL.